The present entry profiles one TCR beta chain with its context. What antigen it recognizes has not been identified. Per-nucleotide qualities are absent, and no much larger clonotype sits a single base away. This sample was included in a study of cytomegalovirus exposure and HLA in healthy donors (dated by TCRdb to about 2017). For context, the study as a whole: According to an earlier analysis of several hundred of the donors, about 180 million T cells yielded 100 million or so unique TCR beta sequences and about 300 Gb of sequence data. An early release covering just under 650 HLA-typed donors comprised 300 to 350 gigabases of sequencing data and 65 million to 100 million unique TCR sequences. The genetic ancestry cluster associated with self-reported Caucasian donors included around four fifths of the 398 genotyped donors. The study aimed to test whether cataloging public T cell receptors could reveal signatures of past pathogen exposure. The study used immunosequencing to profile the T cell repertoires of several hundred subjects and linked those repertoires to cytomegalovirus serostatus. Along with the roughly 670-subject first cohort, a separate validation cohort of some 130 different subjects was used. To predict cytomegalovirus infection status, the study combined high-throughput TCR immunosequencing, statistical association of individual TCRs with disease status, and machine learning. A later analysis re-examined previously published TCR beta repertoires from roughly 650 donors and added high-resolution HLA genotyping to investigate patterns of TCR occurrence. The later analysis used no new phenotypic data to find candidate immune exposures, relying instead on TCR beta sequences and their occurrence across donors. To decide whether each TCR beta V gene segment behaved as functional or pseudogenic, an earlier analysis of fewer than 750 of the donors relied on high-throughput TCR beta sequencing. Donor age, sex, ethnicity and CMV serostatus were compiled alongside the repertoire data. A later genetic analysis took genome-wide SNP genotypes for about 55% of the roughly 700 donors and used that subset as a discovery cohort. All discovery cohort repertoires had been generated on a single sequencing platform. HLA typing included class I and class II loci at four-digit resolution. The number of donors typed differed by locus, with about 629-630 for A, B, C, DRB1 and DQB1, about 500 for DQA1, 600 to 610 for DPA1, and over 400 for DPB1. Roughly five DR-DQ haplotypes were handled as single units for association and clustering, since linkage in the cohort was strong. On average, about 200,000 unique TCR beta nucleotide sequences were sequenced per donor among 398 genotyped donors of the cohort, with about 19% of those sequences being non-productive.

The investigation overall reported the following: In an earlier analysis of more than 500 of the donors, most TCR beta V segments appeared in productive rearrangements about 87% or about 30% of the time, broadly matching IMGT annotations. The only immune exposure information available for the cohort was CMV serostatus. A cluster of highly shared sequence variants was judged likely to represent a technical artifact of the sequencing pipeline. In a later analysis, around 17,000 TCR beta sequences were associated with specific HLA alleles at a false discovery rate of 0.05. Because HLA typing was unavailable for some donors at each locus, only the typed subset was used in association tests. Several of the top co-occurrence clusters appeared to be linked to parvovirus B19, influenza, CMV and Epstein-Barr virus, according to a later analysis. Correlated functional status among segregating V segments might be attributable to linkage disequilibrium, but an unknown experimental factor could not be ruled out. The presence/absence analyses assumed that sequencing depth was roughly uniform across donors, and that assumption may not be true. The cohort was sequenced for TCR beta chains only, and without alpha or paired-chain data the features that could be detected were limited. V-gene and J-gene trimming of TCR beta chains was associated with a missense DCLRE1C variant in a later genetic analysis, and the association was replicated in an independent cohort. In a later analysis, HLA-associated TCR beta chains showed more clonal expansion and lower generation probabilities than non-associated chains that were equally common. In a later analysis, the rate of TCR association differed among HLA loci, with DRB1 alleles having the most associated TCRs and HLA-C alleles having the fewest. When HLA alleles, especially DR and DQ, strongly co-occurred, TCR associations were difficult to assign to individual alleles. Three of the identified cytomegalovirus-associated TCR beta chains were confirmed in vitro to be specific for cytomegalovirus antigens. The study listed approximately 160 TCR beta chains as associated with cytomegalovirus. Most CMV-associated TCR beta chains appeared to be HLA-restricted in a later analysis, and the HLA associations seemed to be driven largely by CMV exposure. The authors suggested that the approach could potentially be generalized to other disease states and immunological phenotypes. While some public TCRs were present in many individuals, most TCR sequences turned up only very rarely across donors. A later genetic analysis reported fewer N-insertions in productive TCRs among donors in an Asian-associated ancestry cluster than the approximately 700-donor mean. The earlier analysis of fewer than 750 of the donors excluded some 16 rarely observed V segments, including chromosome 9 orphons, because counts were too low. The classifier was reported to diagnose cytomegalovirus status with high specificity and sensitivity in both the original and validation cohorts. A further reported finding was that TCR beta sequences accurately predicted the HLA-A and HLA-B alleles for most subjects in the first cohort.

Receptor amplification or capture employed the immunoSEQ multiplex PCR assay. A mixture of 60 forward primers for TCR Vbeta segments and 13 reverse primers for TCR Jbeta segments was used in the multiplex PCR. A multiplex PCR assay on genomic DNA amplified the CDR3 region of rearranged TCR beta genes. The amplified TCR beta libraries were sequenced on the Illumina HiSeq System as 87-base-pair reads. Turning to the authors' computational methods: A later analysis counted 75 million to 100 million unique TCR beta chains across the 650 to 700 repertoires, and around 9.9 million of these chains were shared by at least two donors. A nearest-neighbor algorithm error-corrected the raw reads and collapsed the reads into unique sequences, merging closely related sequences to remove PCR and sequencing errors. CDR3 sequences were aligned to IMGT reference sequences to assign V, D and J gene segments. For a sequence to be retained, a match of at least six nucleotides was required to both a V gene segment and a J gene segment. A rearrangement was called productive if the CDR3 had no stop codons and remained in frame with V and J, and every other rearrangement was called non-productive. CDR3 was defined according to IMGT convention as the region running from the second conserved V-encoded cysteine to the conserved J-encoded phenylalanine. Sequences without an unambiguous match to a single V gene segment were excluded from the earlier analysis of several hundred of the donors. An earlier analysis of some 500 of the donors classified V segments as functional when productive rearrangements were above 56.7% and as segregating when the standard deviation between donors was above 5%. A statistical classification framework was built for diagnosing cytomegalovirus status from the catalog of TCR beta chain sequences. In a later analysis, V and J genes were assigned by comparing TCR nucleotide sequences against IMGT/GENE-DB human TR gene sequences. Using the TCRdist pipeline, a later analysis assigned CDR3 sequences along with most-parsimonious VDJ recombination scenarios. A later analysis defined each TCR beta chain by its CDR3 amino acid sequence plus V-gene family, and excluded reads lacking a unique V-gene family. As a way to deal with suspected cross-contamination and a sequencing artifact, a later analysis dropped approximately 590 nucleotide sequences that were highly shared and had low generation probability. A later analysis calculated a clonal expansion index for each public chain from normalized within-repertoire ranks of inferred template counts. In a later analysis, generation probabilities were computed using a VDJ recombination model fitted to out-of-frame rearrangements, and the results were checked against IGoR. A later analysis scored TCR-TCR, TCR-HLA and TCR-CMV co-occurrence with hypergeometric tests, applying a repertoire-size bias correction to TCR pairs. To estimate false discovery rates, a later analysis permuted the HLA or CMV assignments 20 times. In a later analysis, co-occurring TCRs were grouped using DBSCAN, and TCRdist sequence similarity was added for clustering within HLA-allele-positive subsets. Repertoires with fewer than 30,000 or more than 120,000 public chains were left out of co-occurrence clustering, as were four to six repertoires with anomalous nucleotide sharing. What TCRdb holds here is the immuneACCESS table cut down to in-frame rearrangements. Part of the clones is not present; checked against another copy, under half of the missing clones reflect an unresolved V gene, and the others are unexplained. D and trimming were read from the DNA, whereas the V and J calls and clone size are those reported in that table. The sample records approximately 110,000 clones, around 67% of which are singletons. The ten largest make up around 4.5% of the sample.

In total, roughly 670 healthy bone marrow donors made up the cohort. At the time of sampling, every cohort member was nominally healthy, though immune exposures that went unrecorded were likely present. The donor tested CMV seronegative and was one of the 352 seronegative cohort members. Each donor provided a peripheral blood sample, and peripheral blood mononuclear cells were used for TCR beta sequencing. The Qiagen DNeasy Blood Extraction Kit was used to extract genomic DNA from the blood cell samples. The sequenced sample consisted of PBMCs. This clonotype was sampled from a woman aged 40 to 55 in good health and CMV-seronegative.

The DNA is TGTGCCAGCAGCTTGACGGGGGGTTATCGTTTCCAGTACTTC. Protein translation: CASSLTGGYRFQYF. The chain is encoded by TRBV7-3 joined to TRBJ2-7; TRBD2 lines up with 7 middle nucleotides. In the germline V gene, CDR1 corresponds to SGHTA and CDR2 to FQGTGA. Here V drops 3 bases and J drops 10 bases, and the junction holds 12 bases not matched to any gene. The CDR3 contains 14 residues, cysteine and phenylalanine counted. Only CDR3 DNA is held: 42 bases, read in frame from base 1.